The rows below give T cell receptor beta chains drawn from one sample of a study of blood T cells in healthy people across ages. TCRdb passed the 5' RACE reads through MiXCR, listing each CDR3 protein once. The sample contains fewer than 2,000,000 distinct CDR3 sequences, 30% to 35% of which appear only once. The sequenced material came from blood. The receptor set was obtained from a woman aged 25-40 years in good health. The CDR3 runs from the conserved cysteine through the conserved F or W. D genes are given only for firm matches. The size of a clone is reported for some rows only, either as once, few or many, or as a class for expanded clones.

size,V,J,D,DNA,CDR3
few,TRBV5-1,TRBJ1-1,NA,TGCGCCAGCAGGGTGGGGGCTCCCACTGAAGCTTTCTTT,CASRVGAPTEAFF
few,TRBV20-1,TRBJ2-1,TRBD2,TGCAGTGCTGCCCTAGCGGGCGCATACAATGAGCAGTTCTTC,CSAALAGAYNEQFF
once,TRBV25-1,TRBJ1-1,NA,TGTGCTAGCGACCCGGGACTTTCTGGTGAAGCTTTCTTT,CASDPGLSGEAFF
few,TRBV27,TRBJ1-6,NA,TGTGCCAGCAGTTTCTCCACTGGTGGGCAAAATTCACCCCTCCACTTT,CASSFSTGGQNSPLHF
many,TRBV2,TRBJ2-1,TRBD2,TGTGCCAGCCATCTGGCGGGAGGGTTCTACAATGAGCAGTTCTTC,CASHLAGGFYNEQFF
NA,TRBV5-1,TRBJ2-1,TRBD2,TGCGCCAGCAGGGGTAGCGGGCGAGAGCAGTTCTTC,CASRGSGREQFF
NA,TRBV9,TRBJ2-5,TRBD2,TGTGCCAGCGGACCCGGGGGGAGCCAAGAGACCCAGTACTTC,CASGPGGSQETQYF
few,TRBV20-1,TRBJ2-7,NA,TGCAGTGCTAGAGGAGAAGGGGTGTTCGAGCAGTACTTC,CSARGEGVFEQYF
few,TRBV3-1,TRBJ1-6,TRBD1,TGTGCCAGCAGCCTAGCAGGGGGCATATCACCCCTCCACTTT,CASSLAGGISPLHF
NA,TRBV12-3/TRBV12-4,TRBJ2-1,NA,TGTGCCAGCAGTCTCGTTCAGCGGTACAATGAGCAGTTCTTC,CASSLVQRYNEQFF
NA,TRBV5-5,TRBJ2-7,NA,TGTGCCAGCAGCTTAAGTTACGGGGCCGAGCAGTACTTC,CASSLSYGAEQYF
NA,TRBV3-1,TRBJ1-2,TRBD1,TGTGCCAGCAGCCACACAGGGGGCTATACCTATGGCTACACCTTC,CASSHTGGYTYGYTF
few,TRBV7-8,TRBJ2-5,TRBD1,TGTGCCAGCAGCTTAGGGGTTTTAGGGACAGGGCATGAGACCCAGTACTTC,CASSLGVLGTGHETQYF
NA,TRBV4-2,TRBJ1-5,TRBD1,TGTGCCAGCAGCCAAGACTCCGGACAGGGCGGAGTGGGTTATAGCAATCAGCCCCAGCATTTT,CASSQDSGQGGVGYSNQPQHF
few,TRBV30,TRBJ1-1,TRBD1,TGTGCCAGACGACAGGGGGCTGTTTACACTGAAGCTTTCTTT,CARRQGAVYTEAFF
few,TRBV6-1,TRBJ2-3,NA,TGTGCCAGCAGTCCCGGGACGGCATTTGGCACAGATACGCAGTATTTT,CASSPGTAFGTDTQYF
NA,TRBV9,TRBJ2-1,TRBD2,TGTGCCAGCAGCGTATCGTCGGGGGGACACAATGAGCAGTTCTTC,CASSVSSGGHNEQFF
many,TRBV5-1,TRBJ2-3,TRBD1,TGCGCCAGCAGCTCTGGGACAGGGAGCGATACGCAGTATTTT,CASSSGTGSDTQYF
few,TRBV20-1,TRBJ2-7,TRBD2,TGCAGTGCTAGCGCGGGGGACCACGAGCAGTACTTC,CSASAGDHEQYF
NA,TRBV28,TRBJ2-7,TRBD1,TGTGCCAGCAGTTTAAATCTTGGGACAGGGATCTACGAGCAGTACTTC,CASSLNLGTGIYEQYF
NA,TRBV29-1,TRBJ1-6,NA,TGCAGCGTTGACCGGGACAACTATAATTCACCCCTCCACTTT,CSVDRDNYNSPLHF
few,TRBV7-2,TRBJ2-1,NA,TGTGCCAGCAGCTCCCGGGAGCACGTCAATGAGCAGTTCTTC,CASSSREHVNEQFF
NA,TRBV9,TRBJ1-2,NA,TGTGCCAGCAGCGGGGGGAGAGACGCGAGCTACACCTTC,CASSGGRDASYTF
few,TRBV4-1,TRBJ2-7,NA,TGCGCCAGCAGCCAAAAAAGTACCTCGGGTCAAGTTATCTACGAGCAGTACTTC,CASSQKSTSGQVIYEQYF
NA,TRBV27,TRBJ2-7,TRBD2,TGTGCCAGCAGTTTAACTACTAGCGGGAGAGATGAGCAGTACTTC,CASSLTTSGRDEQYF
NA,TRBV12-5,TRBJ2-1,TRBD2,TGTGCTAGTGGTTTGGTAGAGGTCACTAGCGGGACGTTCTTC,CASGLVEVTSGTFF
few,TRBV7-9,TRBJ1-4,TRBD1,TGTGCCAGCAGCATGCAGCGGACAGGACGAACAACTAATGAAAAACTGTTTTTT,CASSMQRTGRTTNEKLFF
few,TRBV13,TRBJ1-2,NA,TGTGCCAGCAGCTTCGGGGCTGGCTACACCTTC,CASSFGAGYTF
NA,TRBV3-1,TRBJ2-5,TRBD2,TGTGCCAGCAGCCTCCACCCTAGCGGGGTAGGAGAGACCCAGTACTTC,CASSLHPSGVGETQYF
NA,TRBV12-3/TRBV12-4,TRBJ2-4,NA,TGTGCCAGCAGTACAGGGCCAAACATTCAGTACTTC,CASSTGPNIQYF
NA,TRBV6-1,TRBJ2-1,TRBD1,TGTGCCAGCAGTGAGAGACAGGGGGCCCATGAGCAGTTCTTC,CASSERQGAHEQFF
NA,TRBV6-1,TRBJ1-2,TRBD1,TGTGCCAGCAGCCCCGGACAGGGGGAGGGTCGCGGCTATGGCTACACCTTC,CASSPGQGEGRGYGYTF
NA,TRBV7-2,TRBJ2-7,NA,TGTGCCAGCACCATGGGGAGCGGTAACTACGAGCAGTACTTC,CASTMGSGNYEQYF
NA,TRBV20-1,TRBJ2-5,TRBD1,TGCAGTGCTAGGGGATCGGGACAGGCCTATGAAGAGACCCAGTACTTC,CSARGSGQAYEETQYF
NA,TRBV7-8,TRBJ2-7,NA,TGTGCCAGCAGCTTAGAACAGGTGGGCGAGCAGTACTTC,CASSLEQVGEQYF
few,TRBV28,TRBJ2-7,NA,TGTGCCAGCAGTCAACGCAGGGGTAGCCCCTACGAGCAGTACTTC,CASSQRRGSPYEQYF
NA,TRBV11-2,TRBJ1-6,TRBD1,TGTGCCAGCAACCAGAGAGAGACAGGGCTTTACTCACCCCTCCACTTT,CASNQRETGLYSPLHF
NA,TRBV18,TRBJ2-5,NA,TGTGGCAGCTCACCAGGCCTCGGGGAGACCCAGTACTTC,CGSSPGLGETQYF
many,TRBV20-1,TRBJ1-6,NA,TGCAGTGCTAGAGATCCTCTACGGGGGGCGGATTCACCCCTCCACTTT,CSARDPLRGADSPLHF
NA,TRBV9,TRBJ1-2,NA,TGTGCCAGCAGCGTAGTGGATTTGAGCTATGGCTACACCTTC,CASSVVDLSYGYTF
NA,TRBV3-1,TRBJ2-2,NA,TGTGCCAGCAGCTCTCTGGGGCTCATGAACACCGGGGAGCTGTTTTTT,CASSSLGLMNTGELFF
NA,TRBV3-1,TRBJ2-3,TRBD2,TGTGCCAGCAGCCAAGTCGTCCTCACGGGACTAGTCAGTGGTACGCAGTATTTT,CASSQVVLTGLVSGTQYF
NA,TRBV6-2/TRBV6-3,TRBJ1-2,NA,TGTGCCAGCAGTTGCTCGTGTCACAGGGCTAACTATGGCTACACCTTC,CASSCSCHRANYGYTF
NA,TRBV7-9,TRBJ2-7,NA,TGTGCCAGCAGACACGGCCGCGACGAGCAGTACTTC,CASRHGRDEQYF
few,TRBV7-3,TRBJ2-5,TRBD2,TGTGCCAGCAGTTTTAGGGCTAGCGGGGGGGTGGGAGGAGAGACCCAGTACTTC,CASSFRASGGVGGETQYF
NA,TRBV9,TRBJ1-2,TRBD1,TGTGCCAGCAGCGCGACAGGGCGGTATGGCTACACCTTC,CASSATGRYGYTF
few,TRBV6-6,TRBJ1-1,NA,TGTGCCAGCAAAGGGAGGGGAGGCCACACTGAAGCTTTCTTT,CASKGRGGHTEAFF
few,TRBV20-1,TRBJ1-2,NA,TGCAGTGCTAGAGTGGGGGCTAACCGATATGGCTACACCTTC,CSARVGANRYGYTF
few,TRBV7-9,TRBJ2-1,TRBD2,TGTGCCAGCAGCTTAGGCATCTCAAATTTTGGGACTAGTAGTGAGCAGTTCTTC,CASSLGISNFGTSSEQFF
few,TRBV10-3,TRBJ2-7,NA,TGTGCCATCAGTGAGGGGACAACGAACTACGAGCAGTACTTC,CAISEGTTNYEQYF
NA,TRBV28,TRBJ1-5,NA,TGTGCCAGCAGTTTAATGAGAAATCAGCCCCAGCATTTT,CASSLMRNQPQHF
NA,TRBV19,TRBJ2-7,NA,TGTGCCAGTAGTATCGGAGGGGCAAGCTCCTACGAGCAGTACTTC,CASSIGGASSYEQYF
few,TRBV10-3,TRBJ2-1,TRBD2,TGTGCCATCAGTGAGGGGACTAATTATGAGCAGTTCTTC,CAISEGTNYEQFF
NA,TRBV3-1,TRBJ2-3,TRBD2,TGTGCCAGCAGCCCTCCTAACGGCGGGGGGGCAGCAGATACGCAGTATTTT,CASSPPNGGGAADTQYF
NA,TRBV7-2,TRBJ2-1,TRBD2,TGTGCCAGCAGCGGGCAGCGGGGGAACAATGAGCAGTTCTTC,CASSGQRGNNEQFF